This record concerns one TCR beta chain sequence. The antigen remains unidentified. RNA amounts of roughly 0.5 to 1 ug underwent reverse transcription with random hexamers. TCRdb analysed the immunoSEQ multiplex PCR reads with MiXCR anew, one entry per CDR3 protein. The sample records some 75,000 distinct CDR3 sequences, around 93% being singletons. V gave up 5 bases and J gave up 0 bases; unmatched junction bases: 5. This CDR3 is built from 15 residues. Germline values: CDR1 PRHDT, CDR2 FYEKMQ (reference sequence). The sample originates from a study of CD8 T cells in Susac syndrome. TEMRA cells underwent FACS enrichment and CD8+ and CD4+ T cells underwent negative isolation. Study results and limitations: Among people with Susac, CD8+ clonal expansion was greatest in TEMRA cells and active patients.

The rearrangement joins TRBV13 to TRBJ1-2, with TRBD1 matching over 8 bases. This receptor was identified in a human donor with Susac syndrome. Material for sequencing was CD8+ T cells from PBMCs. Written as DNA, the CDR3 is TGTGCCAGCAGCGGCCCGGACAGGGCTAACTATGGCTACACCTTC. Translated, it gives CASSGPDRANYGYTF.